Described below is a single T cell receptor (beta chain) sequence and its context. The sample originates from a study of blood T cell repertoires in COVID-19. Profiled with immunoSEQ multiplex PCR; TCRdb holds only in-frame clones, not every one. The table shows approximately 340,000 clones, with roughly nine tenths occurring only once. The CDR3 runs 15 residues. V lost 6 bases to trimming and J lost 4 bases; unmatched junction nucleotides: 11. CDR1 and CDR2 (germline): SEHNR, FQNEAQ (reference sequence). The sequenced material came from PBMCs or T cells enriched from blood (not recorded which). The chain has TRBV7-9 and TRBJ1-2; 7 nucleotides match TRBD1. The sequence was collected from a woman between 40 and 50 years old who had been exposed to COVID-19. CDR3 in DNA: TGTGCCAGCAGTGATCCAGGGGGAAGGGGCTATGGCTACACCTTC. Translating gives CASSDPGGRGYGYTF. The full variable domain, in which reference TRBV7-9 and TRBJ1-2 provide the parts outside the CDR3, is DTGVSQNPRHKITKRGQNVTFRCDPISEHNRLYWYRQTLGQGPEFLTYFQNEAQLEKSRLLSDRFSAERPKGSFSTLEIQRTEQGDSAMYLCASSDPGGRGYGYTFGSGTRLTVV.